This T cell receptor (beta chain) was documented in a study of blood T cell repertoires in COVID-19. The wider study: COVID-19 samples, acute and convalescent, were from the United States, Italy and Spain.

This clone was picked up one time. This CDR3 has 13 amino acids. Per germline, CDR1 SGHRS and CDR2 YFSETQ. With 3 bases removed from V and 5 bases from J, the gap between germline ends came to 11 bases. The data were produced by immunoSEQ multiplex PCR, yet TCRdb's version contains in-frame clones alone and is incomplete. The sample lists hundreds of thousands of clones, approximately 83% occurring once. The genes are TRBV5-1 and TRBJ2-5; D may be TRBD2 (6 bases). Sequencing input: peripheral blood. This TCR came from a woman aged 45 to 65 with acute or convalescent COVID-19. CDR3 loop: CASSSLGGETQYF. In DNA, the CDR3 is TGCGCCAGCAGCTCATTAGGAGGGGAGACCCAGTACTTC.